The entry that follows covers one T cell receptor beta chain sequence. Its cognate antigen has yet to be identified. No much larger clone exists at a distance of one base, and base qualities are not known. Library construction relied on the immunoSEQ multiplex PCR assay. The authors' pipeline ran thus. A statistical classification framework was developed to diagnose cytomegalovirus status using the catalog of TCR beta chain sequences. Drawn from immuneACCESS, this table holds only the in-frame rearrangements with V and J called that TCRdb kept. Clones are partly lost; checked studies trace under half to an unresolved V gene and leave the rest unexplained. V and J calls and clone size are those listed in that table; D and trimming were worked out from the DNA. The sample table records 150,000 to 200,000 clones; approximately 90% of these occur just once. The ten top clones hold approximately 1.5% of the sample.

The sample originates from a study of cytomegalovirus exposure and HLA in healthy donors (dated by TCRdb to about 2017). For context, the study as a whole: A later analysis indicated that the roughly 120 validation repertoires were generated on the platform also employed for the roughly 720 repertoires of the first cohort. A separate validation cohort of some 130 different subjects was used in addition to the 666-subject first cohort. The study aimed to test whether signatures of past pathogen exposure could be identified by cataloging public T cell receptors. High-throughput TCR immunosequencing, statistical association of individual TCRs with disease status, and machine learning were combined to predict cytomegalovirus infection status.

From its cysteine to its phenylalanine, the CDR3 spans 16 amino acids. Left in the record is the CDR3 DNA by itself, 48 bases read in frame from the first base. V drops 4 bases and J drops 1 base, leaving 16 bases in between. CDR1 and CDR2 are read off the germline V gene (reference sequence) as SGHNT and YYREEE. Results the study describes overall, beyond this receptor: While some public TCRs were present in many individuals, most TCR sequences turned up only very rarely across donors. All 120 or so repertoires were used to score co-occurrence in the validation cohort in a later analysis, because that analysis had no HLA typing for the cohort. In both the original and validation cohorts, the classifier was reported to diagnose cytomegalovirus status with high specificity and sensitivity. A later analysis found that TCRs clustered in the first cohort also tended to co-occur in the 120 validation repertoires, with more than 90% of cluster scores above 0. The study gave a list of some 150 TCR beta chains associated with cytomegalovirus. It was suggested by the authors that the approach could potentially be generalized to other disease states and immunological phenotypes. In vitro tests confirmed that a few of the cytomegalovirus-associated TCR beta chains recognize cytomegalovirus antigens.

The donors belonged to the validation cohort of about 120 subjects, which was separate from the roughly 700-subject first cohort. Sequenced material: PBMCs. The source of this sequence is a woman aged 25 to 45 in good health and CMV-seronegative. The chain links TRBV5-4 with TRBJ2-3; tentative D gene TRBD2, with 6 bases matching. The nucleotides are TGTGCCAGCAGCGACGGCTGGGACTTAGGCACAGATACGCAGTATTTT. This sequence encodes CASSDGWDLGTDTQYF. Here the CDR3 is joined to the reference TRBV5-4 and TRBJ2-3 genes, and the full variable domain is: ETGVTQSPTHLIKTRGQQVTLRCSSQSGHNTVSWYQQALGQGPQFIFQYYREEENGRGNFPPRFSGLQFPNYSSELNVNALELDDSALYLCASSDGWDLGTDTQYFGPGTRLTVL.